Shown below are 30 T cell receptor beta chains from a single sample sequenced in a study of T cell changes during pregnancy in multiple sclerosis. Clones were sequenced by immunoSEQ multiplex PCR, and TCRdb holds only the in-frame ones, with some missing. The repertoire holds 95,000 to 100,000 clones, with 91% as singletons. The input for sequencing was peripheral blood, taken in the second trimester of pregnancy. These receptors were collected from a female donor with multiple sclerosis, enrolled in a pregnancy study.

The chain is built from TRBV4-1 and TRBJ2-3; 8 bases agree with TRBD1. J gave up 6 bases and V 2 bases, and 4 bases lay outside the gene matches. Germline CDR1 MGHRA, CDR2 YSYEKL. The CDR3 runs to 14 residues. CDR3 in DNA: TGCGCCAGCAGCCAAAGGTCAGGGGGCGATACGCAGTATTTT. Its protein is CASSQRSGGDTQYF.

The V call is TRBV5-6, the J call TRBJ2-4, with D uncertain. Germline V gene lookup returns CDR1 SGHDT and CDR2 YYEEEE. The CDR3 is 17 residues long. V was shortened by 3 bases and J by 1 base, with 17 bases between the two germline ends. CDR3 nucleotide sequence: TGTGCCAGCAGCTCGCACCAGGTCTTTGGGGCCAAAAACATTCAGTACTTC. Translated, it gives CASSSHQVFGAKNIQYF.

This clone was observed a single time. The V call is TRBV7-2, the J call TRBJ2-7, with D tentatively TRBD1 (6 bases). The V and J ends lost 1 base and 2 bases respectively, with 15 bases between them. Germline V lookup: CDR1 SGHTA, CDR2 FQGNSA. The CDR3 totals 16 residues. CDR3 nucleotides: TGTGCCAGCAGCTTAGATCGTAGGACAGCCCCCTACGAGCAGTACTTC. This sequence encodes CASSLDRRTAPYEQYF.

The chain carries TRBV27 and TRBJ1-2; the match to TRBD1 covers 7 bases. There are 15 residues in the CDR3. V lost 3 bases and J lost 6; bases outside the gene matches: 10. Germline assignment: CDR1 MNHEY and CDR2 SMNVEV (reference sequence). The CDR3 DNA sequence: TGTGCCAGCAGTTTGCAGGGGGTCGGGTTTGATGGCTACACCTTC. Translated, it gives CASSLQGVGFDGYTF.

V is TRBV9 and J is TRBJ1-1; D might be TRBD1 (6 bases). The CDR3 loop spans 17 amino acids. V was shortened by 0 bases and J by 6 bases, with 21 bases between the two germline ends. Germline V CDR1 and CDR2: SGDLS, YYNGEE. CDR3 DNA sequence: TGTGCCAGCAGCGTAGGCCCAAAGTCAGGGGAAGAAGCTGAAGCTTTCTTT. Translating it yields CASSVGPKSGEEAEAFF.

The gene calls are TRBV28 and TRBJ1-3; TRBD1 is a possible D gene (6 bases). With 7 bases removed from V and 0 bases from J, the gap between germline ends came to 10 bases. CDR3 length: 14 residues. Germline CDR1 and CDR2: MDHEN and SYDVKM. CDR3 loop: CASKNRVSGNTIYF. CDR3 coding DNA: TGTGCCAGCAAGAACAGGGTCTCTGGAAACACCATATATTTT.

DNA of the CDR3: TGTGCCAGTAGATTCACCGGGACAGGGATTGAGCAGTTCTTC. This encodes CASRFTGTGIEQFF. This chain uses TRBV19 with TRBJ2-1, with 9 bases aligning to TRBD1. Losses at the gene ends were 6 bases for V and 9 bases for J; bases not matched to a gene: 9. Germline V gives CDR1 LNHDA, CDR2 SQIVND (reference sequence). The CDR3 is 14 residues long.

The gene calls are TRBV14 and TRBJ1-2; TRBD1 might be the D (5 bases). The length of the CDR3 is 16 residues. Trimming removed 0 bases from V and 5 bases from J, with 16 bases in between. Germline V gene sequence: CDR1 SGHDN, CDR2 FVKESK. CDR3 DNA: TGTGCCAGCAGCCAAGAAGGGGCGGGGATCGCTTATGGCTACACCTTC. It specifies CASSQEGAGIAYGYTF.

V and J are TRBV19 and TRBJ1-3; D gene unclear. Trimming shortened V by 5 bases and J by 2 bases, and 7 bases separated the two germline ends. CDR3 length: 13 residues. Germline-derived CDR1 and CDR2 are LNHDA and SQIVND (reference sequence). The CDR3 spells CASSSYTGNTIYF. The CDR3 nucleotides are TGTGCCAGTAGTTCTTATACTGGAAACACCATATATTTT. Supplemented by reference TRBV19 and TRBJ1-3, the full variable domain reads DGGITQSPKYLFRKEGQNVTLSCEQNLNHDAMYWYRQDPGQGLRLIYYSQIVNDFQKGDIAEGYSVSREKKESFPLTVTSAQKNPTAFYLCASSSYTGNTIYFGEGSWLTVV.

The chain couples TRBV9 to TRBJ2-7; TRBD2 is a possible D gene (6 bases). Trimming cost V 0 bases and J 3 bases, with 13 bases left between them. This CDR3 is built from 15 residues. Germline V gene data show CDR1 as SGDLS and CDR2 as YYNGEE. The CDR3 region is CASSVAEGAGYEQYF. Here the CDR3 DNA reads TGTGCCAGCAGCGTAGCGGAGGGAGCGGGCTACGAGCAGTACTTC.

This clone occurred once. The chain carries TRBV7-3 and TRBJ2-4, with a weak D call TRBD1 (5 bases). The V and J ends lost 0 bases and 5 bases respectively, with 17 bases between them. CDR3 size: 17 residues. Germline loops: CDR1 SGHTA, CDR2 FQGTGA. For the CDR3, the DNA is TGTGCCAGCAGCTTAACGGGAACAGGAGCCAGGGAAAACATTCAGTACTTC. Its protein product is CASSLTGTGARENIQYF.

The V gene is TRBV7-8, the J gene TRBJ2-7, with D perhaps TRBD2 (6 bases). Trimming left V 1 base short and J 2 bases short, with 9 bases between. This CDR3 is 14 amino acids long. In germline, CDR1 is SGHVS, CDR2 FQNEAQ. CDR3 DNA: TGTGCCAGCAGCTTAGAAGGGAGGACCTACGAGCAGTACTTC. It encodes CASSLEGRTYEQYF.

The chain has TRBV11-2 and TRBJ2-7; 11 nucleotides match TRBD2. V was clipped by 5 bases and J by 7 bases; unmatched bases: 10. The CDR3 has 15 residues. Germline CDR1 SGHAT, CDR2 FQNNGV. The CDR3 DNA is TGTGCCAGCAGCCACCCACTAGCGGGAGTAGGAGAGCAGTACTTC. Its protein is CASSHPLAGVGEQYF.

The chain is built from TRBV28 and TRBJ1-4; 7 bases are a match to TRBD1. CDR3 length equals 13 residues. The germline V gene encodes CDR1 MDHEN and CDR2 SYDVKM. Unmatched junction bases numbered 3, after V lost 8 bases and J lost 3 bases. CDR3 region: CASGGTANEKLFF. The DNA of the CDR3 is TGTGCCAGCGGAGGGACAGCTAATGAAAAACTGTTTTTT.

The genes are TRBV6-6 and TRBJ2-7, with 10 bases lining up with TRBD1. With 6 bases clipped from V and 5 bases from J, the junction kept 10 bases outside the gene matches. Germline CDR1 reads MNHNY; CDR2 reads SVGAGI (reference sequence). The CDR3 is made up of 15 amino acids. The CDR3 region is CASRLPGQGPDEQYF. The DNA of the CDR3 is TGTGCCAGCAGGTTACCGGGACAGGGGCCCGACGAGCAGTACTTC.

A single count supports this clone. The V gene is TRBV7-3, the J gene TRBJ2-2; perhaps TRBD1 as D (5 bases). V gave up 5 bases and J gave up 3 bases, with 7 bases separating them. This CDR3 is 13 amino acids long. Germline CDR1 and CDR2: SGHTA and FQGTGA. The CDR3 coding sequence is TGTGCCAGCAGCCTACAGGACACCGGGGAGCTGTTTTTT. Translation: CASSLQDTGELFF.

A single count supports this clone. The chain couples TRBV30 to TRBJ1-4; no clear D gene. Germline V gives CDR1 GTSNPN, CDR2 SVGIG (reference sequence). V was trimmed by 0 bases and J by 8 bases, leaving 16 bases between them. This CDR3 contains 15 residues. CDR3 sequence reads: CAWSVRSARAEKLFF. The DNA for the CDR3 is TGTGCCTGGAGTGTACGTTCAGCGAGGGCCGAAAAACTGTTTTTT.

The chain is built from TRBV4-2 and TRBJ2-3, with D unresolved. The germline gives CDR1 LGHNA, CDR2 YNFKEQ. With 0 bases removed from V and 6 bases from J, the gap between germline ends came to 7 bases. CDR3 length equals 13 residues. DNA for the CDR3: TGTGCCAGCAGCCAAGATTTACTGGATACGCAGTATTTT. It translates to CASSQDLLDTQYF.

The CDR3 DNA follows: TGTGCCAGCAGCTTTCGTAGCGGCTCCCTATTAACCGGGGAGCTGTTTTTT. Translating it yields CASSFRSGSLLTGELFF. This chain connects TRBV13 to TRBJ2-2; D is possibly TRBD2 (6 bases). Looked up from germline, CDR1 is PRHDT and CDR2 is FYEKMQ (reference sequence). The CDR3 has 17 residues. V dropped 3 bases and J dropped 5 bases, with 19 bases sitting between them.

The V and J genes are TRBV5-1 and TRBJ1-2, with 10 bases aligning to TRBD1. The CDR3 is made up of 15 amino acids. The germline V gene has CDR1 SGHRS and CDR2 YFSETQ. V lost 0 bases, J lost 9 bases, and 8 bases stayed unmatched. CDR3 sequence reads: CASSLGSGTGASYTF. The CDR3 nucleotides read TGCGCCAGCAGCTTGGGGTCCGGGACAGGGGCTAGCTACACCTTC.

The chain carries TRBV5-4 and TRBJ2-1; D is perhaps TRBD2 (6 bases). This CDR3 is 13 amino acids long. V shed 6 bases and J shed 4 bases, with 11 bases lying between them. The germline gives CDR1 SGHNT, CDR2 YYREEE (reference sequence). CDR3 in amino acids: CASTAGSYNEQFF. CDR3 bases: TGTGCCAGCACAGCGGGTTCATACAATGAGCAGTTCTTC.

This clone was picked up one time. This chain connects TRBV5-1 to TRBJ1-2, with TRBD1 matching over 9 bases. Germline V CDR1 and CDR2: SGHRS, YFSETQ. V lost 2 bases to trimming and J lost 4 bases; unmatched junction nucleotides: 3. CDR3 length: 14 amino acids. The CDR3 loop reads CASSLTQGAYGYTF. The DNA for the CDR3 is TGCGCCAGCAGCTTAACACAGGGGGCCTATGGCTACACCTTC.

This clone was counted a single time. The V and J genes are TRBV14 and TRBJ2-2; 9 bases agree with TRBD1. From germline, CDR1 is SGHDN and CDR2 FVKESK. The V and J ends lost 3 bases and 3 bases, in that order; junction bases with no gene match: 11. The CDR3 runs 18 residues. The CDR3 bases are TGTGCCAGCAGCCAGGACAGGGGTTACGCTCAGGACACCGGGGAGCTGTTTTTT. Translation gives CASSQDRGYAQDTGELFF.

The CDR3 sequence is CASSPPLAGEERAKNIQYF. CDR3 DNA sequence: TGTGCCAGCTCACCACCACTAGCGGGAGAAGAAAGGGCCAAAAACATTCAGTACTTC. This chain uses TRBV18 with TRBJ2-4; TRBD2 agrees at 11 bases. Germline V lookup: CDR1 KGHSH, CDR2 LQKENI. Trimming took 0 bases from V and 1 from J; bases not matched to a gene: 8. The CDR3 covers 19 residues.

This sequence joins TRBV28 and TRBJ2-1; TRBD2 matches 15 bases. CDR3 length equals 16 residues. The junction had 3 bases not matched to a gene; V was cut back by 5 bases and J by 4 bases. Germline V gene sequence: CDR1 MDHEN, CDR2 SYDVKM. The CDR3 reads CASSSGLAGGYNEQFF. The DNA for the CDR3 is TGTGCCAGCAGTAGCGGACTAGCGGGAGGGTACAATGAGCAGTTCTTC.

The CDR3 nucleotides read TGTGCCAGCAGTCCTACAGGGGTCAACGAGCAGTACTTC. Amino acids: CASSPTGVNEQYF. V gene TRBV6-1 combines with J gene TRBJ2-7; 7 bases are a match to TRBD1. The V gene end was trimmed by 5 bases and the J gene end by 5 bases; junction bases not matched to a gene: 6. The germline V gene encodes CDR1 MNHNS and CDR2 SASEGT. CDR3 length: 13 amino acids.

This clone occurred once. This rearrangement joins TRBV27 to TRBJ2-7, with D perhaps matching TRBD2 (5 bases). CDR1 is MNHEY and CDR2 is SMNVEV in the germline V gene (reference sequence). V was pared by 6 bases and J by 4 bases, with 19 bases between. CDR3 size: 15 residues. The DNA for the CDR3 is TGTGCCAGCAGCTTCGCCGGGATCATGAGTTACGAGCAGTACTTC. The encoded protein is CASSFAGIMSYEQYF.

This sequence joins TRBV5-1 and TRBJ2-3; 15 bases are a match to TRBD2. The germline gives CDR1 SGHRS, CDR2 YFSETQ. V was pared by 3 bases and J by 0 bases, with 5 bases of the junction left unmatched. This CDR3 has 18 amino acids. CDR3 DNA: TGCGCCAGCAGCTCCGGACTAGCGGGAGGGGGTAGCACAGATACGCAGTATTTT. Residues: CASSSGLAGGGSTDTQYF.

This clone was counted a single time. This sequence joins TRBV28 and TRBJ2-7, with D tentatively TRBD2 (6 bases). The germline V gene encodes CDR1 MDHEN and CDR2 SYDVKM. The CDR3 consists of 15 residues. Trimming left V 5 bases short and J 2 bases short, with 16 bases between. The CDR3 region has the DNA TGTGCCAGCAGTACCCCCTTGCGGGATCCCTACGAGCAGTACTTC. This codes for CASSTPLRDPYEQYF.

Comments on this clone: This same CDR3 is encoded by further DNA sequences in the sample. The chain recombines TRBV29-1 with TRBJ2-7, with TRBD2 as a possible D gene (5 bases). Germline CDR1 SQVTM, CDR2 ANQGSEA. This CDR3 region has 12 residues. Trimming took 4 bases from V and 2 from J, leaving 9 bases between them. CDR3 amino acids: CSVVGGTYEQYF. In nucleotides, the CDR3 is TGCAGCGTTGTAGGAGGAACCTACGAGCAGTACTTC.